This TCR beta chain is drawn from a study of post-analysis software for immune sequencing data. Study context: The study covered relapsing-remitting, secondary progressive and progressive-relapsing courses of multiple sclerosis.

Presence of unique molecular identifiers characterized the TCR beta cDNA libraries. One entry per CDR3 protein, called by TCRdb with MiXCR from the PCR reads. This table has some 500,000 distinct CDR3 sequences, roughly 45% appearing once. Concerning this clonotype: Its antigen is undetermined.

Findings and limits, study-wide: Relative to controls, patients with multiple sclerosis showed significantly lower normalized Chao1 diversity. The five TRBV segments detected at higher frequency in patients than in controls included TRBV5-6, TRBV5-1 and TRBV20-1.

CDR3 length equals 16 residues. Per the germline V gene, CDR1 is MNHNY and CDR2 is SVGAGI (reference sequence). Trimming shortened V by 2 bases and J by 2 bases, and 13 bases separated the two germline ends. Sequenced sample: blood. The TCR originated in a girl aged 5-17 years with multiple sclerosis. This rearrangement joins TRBV6-6 to TRBJ1-5, with D unresolved. CDR3 sequence: CASSYKAGDGNQPQHF. CDR3 in DNA: TGTGCCAGCAGTTACAAAGCCGGGGATGGCAATCAGCCCCAGCATTTT.